This T cell receptor (beta chain) was obtained from a study of T cell repertoires in cytomegalovirus infection. About this clonotype: The antigen is not known.

Trimming removed 8 bases from V and 2 bases from J, with 11 bases in between. The CDR3 covers 13 residues. Germline V lookup: CDR1 ENHRY, CDR2 SYGVKD. TCRdb ran MiXCR on the reads and lists one entry per CDR3 protein. Here the sample spans approximately 730,000 distinct CDR3 sequences, 30% to 40% being singletons. The receptor comes from a human donor in good health (CMV status not recorded). Some clones in this sample may be carry-over from other donors' samples. This rearrangement joins TRBV10-3 to TRBJ2-3, with D perhaps matching TRBD1 or TRBD2 (5 bases each). The sample consisted of cultured PBMCs, taken from culture after CMV antigen stimulation. This CDR3 is CAIGASFTDTQYF. Written as DNA, the CDR3 is TGTGCCATCGGGGCTAGCTTCACAGATACGCAGTATTTT.